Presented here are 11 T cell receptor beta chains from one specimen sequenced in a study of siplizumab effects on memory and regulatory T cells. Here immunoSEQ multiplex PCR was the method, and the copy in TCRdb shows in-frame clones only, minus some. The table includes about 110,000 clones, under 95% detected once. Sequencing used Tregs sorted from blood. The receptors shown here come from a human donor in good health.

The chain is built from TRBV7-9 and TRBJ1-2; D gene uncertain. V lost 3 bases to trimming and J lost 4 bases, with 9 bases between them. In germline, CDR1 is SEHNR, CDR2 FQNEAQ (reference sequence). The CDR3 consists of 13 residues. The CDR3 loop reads CASSLSATYGYTF. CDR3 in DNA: TGTGCCAGCAGCTTGTCAGCCACCTATGGCTACACCTTC.

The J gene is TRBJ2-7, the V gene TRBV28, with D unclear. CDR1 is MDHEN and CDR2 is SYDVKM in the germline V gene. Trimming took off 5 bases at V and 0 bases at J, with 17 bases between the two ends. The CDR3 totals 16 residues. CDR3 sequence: CASSPFPGLSSYEQYF. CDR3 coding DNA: TGTGCCAGCAGTCCCTTTCCCGGCCTCAGCTCCTACGAGCAGTACTTC.

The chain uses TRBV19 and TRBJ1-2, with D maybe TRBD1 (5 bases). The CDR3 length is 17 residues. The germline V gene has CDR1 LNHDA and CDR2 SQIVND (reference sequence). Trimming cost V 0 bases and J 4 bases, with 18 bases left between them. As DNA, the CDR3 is TGTGCCAGTAGTATAGATCTGGCCGTTGGGGGAATCTATGGCTACACCTTC. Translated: CASSIDLAVGGIYGYTF. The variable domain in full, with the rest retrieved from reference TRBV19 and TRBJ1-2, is DGGITQSPKYLFRKEGQNVTLSCEQNLNHDAMYWYRQDPGQGLRLIYYSQIVNDFQKGDIAEGYSVSREKKESFPLTVTSAQKNPTAFYLCASSIDLAVGGIYGYTFGSGTRLTVV.

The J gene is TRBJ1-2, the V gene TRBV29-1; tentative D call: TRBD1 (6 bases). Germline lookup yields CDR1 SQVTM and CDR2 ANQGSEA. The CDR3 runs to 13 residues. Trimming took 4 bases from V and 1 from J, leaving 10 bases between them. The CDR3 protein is CSVGQGYNYGYTF. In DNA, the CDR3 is TGCAGCGTTGGGCAGGGGTATAACTATGGCTACACCTTC.

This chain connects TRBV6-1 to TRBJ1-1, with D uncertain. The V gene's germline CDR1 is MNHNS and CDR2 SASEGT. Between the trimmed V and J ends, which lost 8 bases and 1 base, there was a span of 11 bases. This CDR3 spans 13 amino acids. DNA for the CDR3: TGTGCCAGCGAGTCACAGTGGAACACTGAAGCTTTCTTT. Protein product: CASESQWNTEAFF.

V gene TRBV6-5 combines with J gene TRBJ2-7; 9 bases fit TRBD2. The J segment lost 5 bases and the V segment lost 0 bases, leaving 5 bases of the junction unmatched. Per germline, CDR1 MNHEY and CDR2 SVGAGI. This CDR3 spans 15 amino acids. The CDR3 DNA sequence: TGTGCCAGCAGTTACTCACGACTAGCGGCGAACGAGCAGTACTTC. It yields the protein CASSYSRLAANEQYF.

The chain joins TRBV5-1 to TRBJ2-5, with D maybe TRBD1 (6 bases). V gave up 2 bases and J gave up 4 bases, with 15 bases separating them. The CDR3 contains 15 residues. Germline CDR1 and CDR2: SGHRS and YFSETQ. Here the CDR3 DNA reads TGCGCCAGCAGCTTCGGCAGGGGCTGGGGAGAGACCCAGTACTTC. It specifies CASSFGRGWGETQYF. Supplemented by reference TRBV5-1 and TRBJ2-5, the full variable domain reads KAGVTQTPRYLIKTRGQQVTLSCSPISGHRSVSWYQQTPGQGLQFLFEYFSETQRNKGNFPGRFSGRQFSNSRSEMNVSTLELGDSALYLCASSFGRGWGETQYFGPGTRLLVL.

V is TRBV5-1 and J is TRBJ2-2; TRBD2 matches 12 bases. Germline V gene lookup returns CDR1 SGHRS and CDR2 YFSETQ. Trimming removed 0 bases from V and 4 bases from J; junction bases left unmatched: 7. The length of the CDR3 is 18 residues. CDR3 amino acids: CASSLVASGRAATGELFF. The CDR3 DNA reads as TGCGCCAGCAGCTTGGTGGCTAGCGGGAGGGCCGCCACCGGGGAGCTGTTTTTT.

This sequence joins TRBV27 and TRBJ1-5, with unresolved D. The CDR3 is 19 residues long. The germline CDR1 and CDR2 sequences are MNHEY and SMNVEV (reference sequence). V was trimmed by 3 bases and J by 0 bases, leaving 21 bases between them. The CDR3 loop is CASSFGPGLPWDSNQPQHF. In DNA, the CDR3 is TGTGCCAGCAGTTTTGGACCAGGTTTGCCTTGGGATAGCAATCAGCCCCAGCATTTT.

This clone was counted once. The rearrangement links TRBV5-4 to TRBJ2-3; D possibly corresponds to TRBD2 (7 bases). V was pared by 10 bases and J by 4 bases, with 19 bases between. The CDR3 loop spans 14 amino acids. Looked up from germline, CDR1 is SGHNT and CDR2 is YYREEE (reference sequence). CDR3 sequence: CAVSGRGVADTQYF. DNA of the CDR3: TGTGCCGTCTCGGGGAGGGGGGTCGCAGATACGCAGTATTTT.

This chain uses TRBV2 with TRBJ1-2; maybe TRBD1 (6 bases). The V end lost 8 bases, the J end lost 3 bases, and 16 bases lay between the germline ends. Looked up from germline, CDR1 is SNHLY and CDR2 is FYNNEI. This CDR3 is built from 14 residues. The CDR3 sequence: CASRMGGRDYGYTF. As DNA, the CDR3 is TGTGCCAGCCGGATGGGGGGGCGCGACTATGGCTACACCTTC. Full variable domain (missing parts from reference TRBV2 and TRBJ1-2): EPEVTQTPSHQVTQMGQEVILRCVPISNHLYFYWYRQILGQKVEFLVSFYNNEISEKSEIFDDQFSVERPDGSNFTLKIRSTKLEDSAMYFCASRMGGRDYGYTFGSGTRLTVV.